The present T cell receptor beta chain was sequenced within a study of blood T cells in healthy people across ages. PBMCs numbering at least 6.5 million were isolated per sample. The V gene lost 6 bases and the J gene lost 11 bases, with 19 bases spanning the gap. Germline CDR1 is DFQATT and CDR2 is SNEGSKA (reference sequence). The CDR3 has 12 residues. Notes on this clonotype: Its antigen is not known.

Sample-barcoded 5' priming and a J-beta primer mix drove a second PCR of 7 to 11 cycles. Via MiXCR, TCRdb re-called the 5' RACE reads, giving one row per CDR3 protein. The profile covers some 1.7 million distinct CDR3 sequences, with 28% appearing a single time and roughly 8% taken by the ten largest. Whole-study findings and limits: Any changes in expanded clonotypes were possibly confounded, as donor CMV status remained unknown.

The sequencing input was blood. This chain joins TRBV20-1 and TRBJ2-5, with D unclear. The origin of this receptor is a woman aged 30 to 39 in good health. CDR3 nucleotides: TGCAGTGCCATAGTCACCTACAATGAGCAGTACTTC. Protein: CSAIVTYNEQYF.